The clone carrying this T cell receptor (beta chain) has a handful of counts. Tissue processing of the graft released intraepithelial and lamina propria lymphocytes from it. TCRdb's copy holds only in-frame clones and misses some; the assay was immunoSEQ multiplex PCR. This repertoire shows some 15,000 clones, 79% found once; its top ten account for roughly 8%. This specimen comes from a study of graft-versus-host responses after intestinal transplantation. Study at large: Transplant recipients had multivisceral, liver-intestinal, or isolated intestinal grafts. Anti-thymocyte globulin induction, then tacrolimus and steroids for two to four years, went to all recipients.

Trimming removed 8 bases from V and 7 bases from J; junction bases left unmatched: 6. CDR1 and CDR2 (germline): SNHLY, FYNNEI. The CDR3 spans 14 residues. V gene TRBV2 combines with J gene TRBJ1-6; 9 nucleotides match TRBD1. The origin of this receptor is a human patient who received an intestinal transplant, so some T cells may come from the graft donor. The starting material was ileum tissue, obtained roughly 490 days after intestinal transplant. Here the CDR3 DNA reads TGTGCCAGCGATGGGACAGGGCTCAATTCACCCCTCCACTTT. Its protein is CASDGTGLNSPLHF.